This T cell receptor (beta chain) was retrieved from a study of Ad26.COV2.S vaccination and SARS-CoV-2 variants. Treatment denoted: some 20 received Ad26.COV2.S at low or high dose, single or two shots; about 5 received placebo; per-sample allocation not given. The investigators took samples on day 63 after the first vaccine or placebo injection. About this clone: Its antigen is currently unknown.

Measured with immunoSEQ multiplex PCR; TCRdb has only the in-frame clones, and not every one. Of about 450,000 clones listed, 85% to 90% were seen once; the top ten hold approximately 2.5%. Study conclusions and caveats: Measurement of non-spike TCR breadth gave similar results in vaccine and placebo recipients.

The receptor comes from a person aged 18 to 59 who received the Ad26.COV2.S COVID-19 vaccine or a placebo. The sample was peripheral blood, taken in a trial of Ad26.COV2.S vaccine versus placebo.

The DNA for the CDR3 is TGTGCCAGCAGTAGGGGGTCCACCGGGGAGCTGTTTTTT. This sequence encodes CASSRGSTGELFF. The chain couples TRBV2 to TRBJ2-2; weak D call: TRBD1 (6 bases). The CDR3 totals 13 residues. V was trimmed by 5 bases and J by 4 bases, leaving 8 bases between them. CDR1 SNHLY and CDR2 FYNNEI come from the germline V gene.